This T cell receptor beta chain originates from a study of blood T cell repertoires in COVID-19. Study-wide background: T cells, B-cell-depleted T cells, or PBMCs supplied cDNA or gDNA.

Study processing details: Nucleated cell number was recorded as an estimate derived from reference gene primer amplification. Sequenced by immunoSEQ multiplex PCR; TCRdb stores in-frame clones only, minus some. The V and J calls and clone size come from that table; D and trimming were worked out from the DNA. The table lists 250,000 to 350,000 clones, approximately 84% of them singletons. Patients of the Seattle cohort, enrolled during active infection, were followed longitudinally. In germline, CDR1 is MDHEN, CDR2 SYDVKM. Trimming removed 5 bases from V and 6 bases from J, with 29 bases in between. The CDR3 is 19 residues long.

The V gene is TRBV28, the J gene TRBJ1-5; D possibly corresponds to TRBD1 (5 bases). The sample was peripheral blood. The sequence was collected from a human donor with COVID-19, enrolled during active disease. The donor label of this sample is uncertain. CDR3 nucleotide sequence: TGTGCCAGCAGTCCCCCCGGGACCTTTATCGGGACTTCGAGTCAGCCCCAGCATTTT. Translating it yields CASSPPGTFIGTSSQPQHF.